This T cell receptor beta chain stems from a study of siplizumab effects on memory and regulatory T cells. The CDR3 has 15 residues. The V and J ends lost 2 bases and 4 bases respectively, with 14 bases between them. Germline V gene lookup returns CDR1 SGHTA and CDR2 FQGNSA. General observations from the study: Roughly 80-95% of proliferating CD4+ or CD8+ clones defied assignment to a naive or memory phenotype. To unstimulated subsets, only a minor fraction of alloreactive clones could be mapped. In siplizumab cultures, the suppressive function of proliferating Tregs remained unconfirmed.

In regard to this clone: Its antigen is not identified.

Assays captured 95,000 to 100,000 TCR templates per sample. Method: immunoSEQ multiplex PCR; TCRdb's copy keeps in-frame clones and lacks some. The table shows roughly 80,000 clones, with approximately 90% occurring only once. Sequencing was carried out using Tregs sorted from blood. The source is a human donor in good health. J is TRBJ1-1 and V is TRBV7-2; no clear D gene. The DNA of the CDR3 is TGTGCCAGCAGCTTACCGGTTTCTTTTGGCACTGAAGCTTTCTTT. Translation: CASSLPVSFGTEAFF. Using reference TRBV7-2 and TRBJ1-1 for the parts outside the CDR3, the full variable domain is GAGVSQSPSNKVTEKGKDVELRCDPISGHTALYWYRQSLGQGLEFLIYFQGNSAPDKSGLPSDRFSAERTGGSVSTLTIQRTQQEDSAVYLCASSLPVSFGTEAFFGQGTRLTVV.